This T cell receptor beta chain originates from a study of T cells in Graves' hyperthyroidism and ophthalmopathy. Background on the study: Pretreatment peripheral blood was obtained at initial diagnosis.

Thyroid ultrasound, orbital computed tomography, clinical symptoms, and serum thyroxine and TRAb underpinned diagnoses. Amplified TCR beta CDR3 regions came from RNA transcripts. An initial round of RT-PCR targeting the TCR CDR3 relied on the HTBI primer set. One entry per CDR3 protein, called by TCRdb with MiXCR from the multiplex PCR reads. The data hold over 700,000 distinct CDR3 sequences, with roughly 32% observed a single time. The germline V gene encodes CDR1 ENHRY and CDR2 SYGVKD. Trimming removed 5 bases from V and 3 bases from J, with 10 bases in between. The length of the CDR3 is 13 residues. Many counts were recorded for this clonotype.

The receptor's source is a woman aged 40 to 49 with Graves' hyperthyroidism. The chain uses TRBV10-3 and TRBJ1-1, with D perhaps TRBD1 (6 bases). Sequenced sample: blood. The CDR3 region has the DNA TGTGCCATCAGTCCAGGGGATTACACTGAAGCTTTCTTT. Translated: CAISPGDYTEAFF.